This TCR beta chain is from a study of blood T cell repertoires in COVID-19. Study details: From the United States, Italy and Spain came samples of acute and convalescent COVID-19. From T cells, B-cell-depleted T cells, or PBMCs came the material, which was cDNA or gDNA.

Per the original data handling: Cell counts per sample came from amplifying reference gene primers. This table comes from immunoSEQ multiplex PCR, and its TCRdb copy is limited to in-frame clones, with some not included. V, J and clone size are those of that table, while D and trimming were read from the DNA. There are some 150,000 clones in the sample; about four fifths occur only once, and approximately 8.7% lies in the top ten. Germline lookup yields CDR1 SGHNT and CDR2 YYREEE (reference sequence). The CDR3 loop spans 15 amino acids. The V and J ends lost 1 base and 4 bases respectively, with 14 bases between them.

What was sequenced was peripheral blood. The chain links TRBV5-4 to TRBJ1-2, with a weak D call TRBD1 (6 bases). The receptor's source is a woman in her sixties or seventies with active or convalescent COVID-19. As DNA, the CDR3 is TGTGCCAGCAGCTTGTCCACGGACAGACGCTATGGCTACACCTTC. It encodes CASSLSTDRRYGYTF.